This T cell receptor beta chain was recovered during a study of blood T cells in healthy people across ages. PCR was performed a second time for about 7 to 12 cycles using a sample-barcoded 5' primer and a J-beta primer mix. MiXCR, run by TCRdb on the 5' RACE reads, gives a single entry per CDR3 protein. The data contain about 680,000 distinct CDR3 sequences, around 49% of them singletons. Trimming took 3 bases from V and 7 from J; bases not matched to a gene: 1. CDR1 and CDR2 from the germline V gene are LNHNV and YYDKDF (reference sequence). The length of the CDR3 is 13 residues. This clonotype came up once.

Specimen: blood. This chain links TRBV15 with TRBJ1-1; 11 bases map to TRBD1. The TCR originated in a woman aged 55-70 years in good health. Here the CDR3 DNA reads TGTGCCACCAGCAGGGGACAGGGGGTTGAAGCTTTCTTT. Protein product: CATSRGQGVEAFF.